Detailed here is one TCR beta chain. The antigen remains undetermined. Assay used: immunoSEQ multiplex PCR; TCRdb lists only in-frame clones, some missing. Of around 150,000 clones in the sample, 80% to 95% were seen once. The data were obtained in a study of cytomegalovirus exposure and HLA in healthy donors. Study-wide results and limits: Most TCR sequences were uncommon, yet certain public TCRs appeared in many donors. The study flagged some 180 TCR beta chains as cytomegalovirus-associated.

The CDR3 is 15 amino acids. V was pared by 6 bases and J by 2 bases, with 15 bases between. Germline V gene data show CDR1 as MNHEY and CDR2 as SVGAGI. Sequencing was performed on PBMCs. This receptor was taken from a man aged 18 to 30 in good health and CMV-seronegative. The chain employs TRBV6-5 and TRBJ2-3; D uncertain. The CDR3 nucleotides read TGTGCCAGCAGCCGAAGCATACTTCTCACAGATACGCAGTATTTT. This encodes CASSRSILLTDTQYF.